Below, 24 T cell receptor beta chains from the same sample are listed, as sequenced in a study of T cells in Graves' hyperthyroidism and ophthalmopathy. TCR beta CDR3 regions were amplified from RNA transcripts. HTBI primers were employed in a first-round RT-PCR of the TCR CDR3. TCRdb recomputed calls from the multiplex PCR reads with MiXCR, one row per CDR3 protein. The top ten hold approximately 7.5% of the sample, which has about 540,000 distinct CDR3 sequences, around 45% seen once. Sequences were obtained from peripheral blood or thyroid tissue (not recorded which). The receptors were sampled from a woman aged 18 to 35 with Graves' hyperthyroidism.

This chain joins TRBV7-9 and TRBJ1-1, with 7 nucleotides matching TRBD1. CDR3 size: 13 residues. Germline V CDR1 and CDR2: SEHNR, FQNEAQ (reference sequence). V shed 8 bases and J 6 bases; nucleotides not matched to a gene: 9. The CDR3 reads CASGDRVSPEAFF. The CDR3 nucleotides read TGTGCCAGCGGAGACAGGGTGAGCCCTGAAGCTTTCTTT.

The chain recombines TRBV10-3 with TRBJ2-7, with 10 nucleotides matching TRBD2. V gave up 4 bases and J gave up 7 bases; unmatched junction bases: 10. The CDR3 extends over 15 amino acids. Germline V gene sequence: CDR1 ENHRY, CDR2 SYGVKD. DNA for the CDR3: TGTGCCATCAGTGGTCCTAGCGGGAGCGGGAATGAGCAGTACTTC. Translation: CAISGPSGSGNEQYF.

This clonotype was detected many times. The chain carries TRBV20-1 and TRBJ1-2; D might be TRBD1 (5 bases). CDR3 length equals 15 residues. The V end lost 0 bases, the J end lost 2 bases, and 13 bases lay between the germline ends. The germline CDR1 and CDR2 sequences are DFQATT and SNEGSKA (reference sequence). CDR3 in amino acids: CSARDGGGANYGYTF. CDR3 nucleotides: TGCAGTGCTAGAGATGGGGGAGGGGCGAACTATGGCTACACCTTC.

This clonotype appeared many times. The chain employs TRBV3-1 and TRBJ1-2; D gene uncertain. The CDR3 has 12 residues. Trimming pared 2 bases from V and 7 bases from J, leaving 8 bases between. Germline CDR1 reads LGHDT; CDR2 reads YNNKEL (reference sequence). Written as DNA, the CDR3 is TGTGCCAGCAGCCAACCGGTCGTTGGCTACACCTTC. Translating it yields CASSQPVVGYTF.

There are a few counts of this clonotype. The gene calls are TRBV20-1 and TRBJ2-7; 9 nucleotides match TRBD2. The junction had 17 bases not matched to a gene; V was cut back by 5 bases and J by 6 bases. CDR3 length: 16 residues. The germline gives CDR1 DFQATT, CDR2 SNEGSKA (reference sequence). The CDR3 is CSARASSGRTLSEQYF. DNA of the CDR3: TGCAGTGCTCGAGCATCCAGCGGGAGGACTTTATCCGAGCAGTACTTC.

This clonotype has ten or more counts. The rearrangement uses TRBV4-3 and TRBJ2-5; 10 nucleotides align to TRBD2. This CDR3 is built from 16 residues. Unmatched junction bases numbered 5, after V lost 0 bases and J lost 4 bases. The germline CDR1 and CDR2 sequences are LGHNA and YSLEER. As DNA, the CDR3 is TGCGCCAGCAGCCAAGAAGTCCAGCGGGGGGGAGAGACCCAGTACTTC. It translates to CASSQEVQRGGETQYF.

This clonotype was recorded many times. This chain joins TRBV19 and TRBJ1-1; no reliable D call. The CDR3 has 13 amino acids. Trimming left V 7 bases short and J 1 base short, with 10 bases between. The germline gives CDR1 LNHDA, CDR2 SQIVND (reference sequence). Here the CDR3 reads CASTLAGNTEAFF. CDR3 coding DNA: TGTGCCAGTACTTTGGCAGGGAACACTGAAGCTTTCTTT.

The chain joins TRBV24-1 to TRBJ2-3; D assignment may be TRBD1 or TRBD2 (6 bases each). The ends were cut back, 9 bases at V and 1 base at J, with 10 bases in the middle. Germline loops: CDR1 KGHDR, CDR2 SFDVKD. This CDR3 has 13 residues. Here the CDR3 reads CATQGGRTDTQYF. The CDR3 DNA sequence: TGTGCCACCCAAGGGGGGCGCACAGATACGCAGTATTTT.

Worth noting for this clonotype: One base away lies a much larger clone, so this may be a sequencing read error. CDR3 bases: TGCGCCAGCAGCTTGGCAGGGGCCACCGAGCAGTACTTC. This translates into CASSLAGATEQYF. The J gene is TRBJ2-7, the V gene TRBV5-1; possible D gene TRBD1, 6 bases. V was pared by 0 bases and J by 6 bases, with 10 bases between. The CDR3 consists of 13 residues. Germline V lookup: CDR1 SGHRS, CDR2 YFSETQ.

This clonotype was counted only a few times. For the CDR3, the DNA is TGTGCCAGCCGGAGGGGGAGTCGTGAAAAACTGTTTTTT. It specifies CASRRGSREKLFF. The rearrangement uses TRBV6-5 and TRBJ1-4; D is perhaps TRBD1 (6 bases). The CDR3 extends over 13 amino acids. The germline CDR1 and CDR2 sequences are MNHEY and SVGAGI. Trimming removed 8 bases at V and 7 bases at J, with 14 bases between.

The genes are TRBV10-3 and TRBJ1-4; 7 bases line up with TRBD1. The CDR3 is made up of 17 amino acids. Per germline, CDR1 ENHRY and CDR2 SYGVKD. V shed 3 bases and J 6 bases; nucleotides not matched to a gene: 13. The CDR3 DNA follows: TGTGCCATCAGTGACCCCCGGGACAGCTCCGGGGATGAAAAACTGTTTTTT. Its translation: CAISDPRDSSGDEKLFF.

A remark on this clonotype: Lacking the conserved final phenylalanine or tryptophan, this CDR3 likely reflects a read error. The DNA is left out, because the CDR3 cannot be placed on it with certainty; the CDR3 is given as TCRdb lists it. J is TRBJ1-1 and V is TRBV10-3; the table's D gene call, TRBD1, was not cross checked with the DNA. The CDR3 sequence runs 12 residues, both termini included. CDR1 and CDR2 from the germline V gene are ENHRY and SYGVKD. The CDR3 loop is CAISGGQGDADS.

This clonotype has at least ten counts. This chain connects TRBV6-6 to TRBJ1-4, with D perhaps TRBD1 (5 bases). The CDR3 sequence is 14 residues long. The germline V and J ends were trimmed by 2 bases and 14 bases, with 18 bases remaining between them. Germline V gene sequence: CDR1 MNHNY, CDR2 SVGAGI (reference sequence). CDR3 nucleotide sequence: TGTGCCAGCAGTTACAGAGACGGTGGAAAGGGGCTGTTTTTT. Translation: CASSYRDGGKGLFF.

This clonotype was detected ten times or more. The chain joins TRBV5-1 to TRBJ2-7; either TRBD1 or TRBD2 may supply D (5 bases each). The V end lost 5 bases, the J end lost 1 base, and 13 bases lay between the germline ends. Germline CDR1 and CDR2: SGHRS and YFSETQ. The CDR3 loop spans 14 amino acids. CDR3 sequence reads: CASRAGTVSYEQYF. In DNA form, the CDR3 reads TGCGCCAGCAGGGCCGGGACGGTTTCCTACGAGCAGTACTTC. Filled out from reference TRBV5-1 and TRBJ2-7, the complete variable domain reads KAGVTQTPRYLIKTRGQQVTLSCSPISGHRSVSWYQQTPGQGLQFLFEYFSETQRNKGNFPGRFSGRQFSNSRSEMNVSTLELGDSALYLCASRAGTVSYEQYFGPGTRLTVT.

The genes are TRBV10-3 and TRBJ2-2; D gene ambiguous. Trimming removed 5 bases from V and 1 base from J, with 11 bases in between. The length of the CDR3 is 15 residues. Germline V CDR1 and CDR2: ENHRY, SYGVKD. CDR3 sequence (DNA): TGTGCCATCAGTTTACGGCGGAGGAACACCGGGGAGCTGTTTTTT. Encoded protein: CAISLRRRNTGELFF.

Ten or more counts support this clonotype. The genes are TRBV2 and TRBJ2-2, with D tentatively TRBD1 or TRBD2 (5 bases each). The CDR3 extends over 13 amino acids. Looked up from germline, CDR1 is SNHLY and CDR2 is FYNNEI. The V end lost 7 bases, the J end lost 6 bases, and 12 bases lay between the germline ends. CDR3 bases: TGTGCCAGCAAGGTGGGGGACGCCGGGGAGCTGTTTTTT. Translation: CASKVGDAGELFF. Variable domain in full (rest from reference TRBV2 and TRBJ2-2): EPEVTQTPSHQVTQMGQEVILRCVPISNHLYFYWYRQILGQKVEFLVSFYNNEISEKSEIFDDQFSVERPDGSNFTLKIRSTKLEDSAMYFCASKVGDAGELFFGEGSRLTVL.

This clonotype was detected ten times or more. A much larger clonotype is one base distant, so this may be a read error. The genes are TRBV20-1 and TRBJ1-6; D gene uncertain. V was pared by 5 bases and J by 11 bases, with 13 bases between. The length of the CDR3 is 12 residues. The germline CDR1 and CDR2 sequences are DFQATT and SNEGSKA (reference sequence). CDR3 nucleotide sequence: TGCAGTGCTTCGAGGTTGACGGCACCCCTCCACTTT. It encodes CSASRLTAPLHF.

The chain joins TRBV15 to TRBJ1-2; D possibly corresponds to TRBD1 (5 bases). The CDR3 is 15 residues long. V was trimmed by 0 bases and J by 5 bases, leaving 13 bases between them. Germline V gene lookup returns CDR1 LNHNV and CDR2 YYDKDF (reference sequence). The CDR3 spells CATSREVGDEYGYTF. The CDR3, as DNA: TGTGCCACCAGCAGAGAAGTAGGGGATGAGTATGGCTACACCTTC. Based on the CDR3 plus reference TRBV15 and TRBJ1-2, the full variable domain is DAMVIQNPRYQVTQFGKPVTLSCSQTLNHNVMYWYQQKSSQAPKLLFHYYDKDFNNEADTPDNFQSRRPNTSFCFLDIRSPGLGDTAMYLCATSREVGDEYGYTFGSGTRLTVV.

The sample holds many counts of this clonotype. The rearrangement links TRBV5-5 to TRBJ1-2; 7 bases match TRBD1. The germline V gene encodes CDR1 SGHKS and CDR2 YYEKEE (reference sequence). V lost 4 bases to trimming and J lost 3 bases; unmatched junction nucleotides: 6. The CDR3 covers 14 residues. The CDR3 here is CASSPDREDYGYTF. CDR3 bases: TGTGCCAGCAGCCCAGACAGGGAAGACTATGGCTACACCTTC.

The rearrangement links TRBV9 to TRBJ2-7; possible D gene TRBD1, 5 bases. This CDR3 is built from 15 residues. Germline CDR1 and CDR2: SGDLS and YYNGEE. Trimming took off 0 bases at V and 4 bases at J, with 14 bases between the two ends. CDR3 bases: TGTGCCAGCAGCGTAGCCCCAACAGACAGTTACGAGCAGTACTTC. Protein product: CASSVAPTDSYEQYF.

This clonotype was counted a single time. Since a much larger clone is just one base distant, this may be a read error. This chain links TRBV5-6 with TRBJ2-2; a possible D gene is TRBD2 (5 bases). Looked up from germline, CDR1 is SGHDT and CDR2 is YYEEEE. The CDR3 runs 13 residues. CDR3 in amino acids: CASLARNIGELFF. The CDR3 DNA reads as TGTGCCAGCTTAGCGAGGAACATCGGGGAGCTGTTTTTT.

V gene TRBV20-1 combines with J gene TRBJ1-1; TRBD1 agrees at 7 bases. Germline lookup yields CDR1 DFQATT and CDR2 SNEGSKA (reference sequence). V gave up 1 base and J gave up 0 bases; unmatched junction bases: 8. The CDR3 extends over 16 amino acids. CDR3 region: CSARGLQGRMNTEAFF. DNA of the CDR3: TGCAGTGCTAGAGGCCTACAGGGGAGGATGAACACTGAAGCTTTCTTT.

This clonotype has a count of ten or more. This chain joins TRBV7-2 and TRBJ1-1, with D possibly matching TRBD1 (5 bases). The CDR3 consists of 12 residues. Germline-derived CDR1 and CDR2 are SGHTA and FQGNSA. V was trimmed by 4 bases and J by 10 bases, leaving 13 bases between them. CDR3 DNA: TGTGCCAGCAGCTACGACAGTCCAAGAGCTTTCTTT. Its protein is CASSYDSPRAFF.

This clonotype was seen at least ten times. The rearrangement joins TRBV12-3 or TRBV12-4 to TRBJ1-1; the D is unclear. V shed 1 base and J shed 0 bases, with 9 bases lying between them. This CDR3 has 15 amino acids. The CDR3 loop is CASSLGSGMNTEAFF. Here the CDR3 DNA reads TGTGCCAGCAGTTTAGGCTCCGGGATGAACACTGAAGCTTTCTTT.